This record looks at one TCR beta chain sequence and its context. Its antigen is undetermined. This sample is part of a study of shared clonotypes between healthy human individuals. The study, taken as a whole, reports: Rarefaction showed that sequencing of sorted subsets was incomplete (despite large depth).

In the original processing: ImmunoSEQ gave junction-only sequences without quality scores, so filtering differed. Here immunoSEQ multiplex PCR was the method, and the copy in TCRdb shows in-frame clones only, minus some. D and trimming come from the DNA, and the V and J calls and clone size come from that table. The sample yields roughly 1,000,000 clones, approximately 78% seen once. The receptor was derived from a man aged 18 to 29 in good health. Some clones in this sample may be carry-over from other donors' samples. The sample comprised memory CD4+ T cells from PBMCs. Specified subset: CD45RA-negative fraction.

The CDR3 spells CASSPLSGRASGELFF. In DNA form, the CDR3 reads TGTGCCAGCAGCCCTCTCAGCGGGAGGGCTTCCGGGGAGCTGTTTTTT. The rearrangement joins TRBV7-3 to TRBJ2-2; TRBD2 matches at 10 bases. V lost 5 bases and J lost 6; bases outside the gene matches: 9. The CDR3 loop spans 16 amino acids. The germline gives CDR1 SGHTA, CDR2 FQGTGA.